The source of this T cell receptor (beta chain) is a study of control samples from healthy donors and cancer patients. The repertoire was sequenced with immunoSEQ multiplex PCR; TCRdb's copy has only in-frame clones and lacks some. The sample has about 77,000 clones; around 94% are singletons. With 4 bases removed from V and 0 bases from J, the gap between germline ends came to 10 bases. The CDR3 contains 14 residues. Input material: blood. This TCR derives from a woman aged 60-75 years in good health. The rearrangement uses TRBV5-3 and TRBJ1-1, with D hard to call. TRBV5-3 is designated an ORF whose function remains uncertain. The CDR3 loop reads CARSRTKMNTEAFF. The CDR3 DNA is TGTGCCAGAAGCCGGACCAAAATGAACACTGAAGCTTTCTTT.